A selection of T cell receptor beta chains follows, all from one sample in a study of cytotoxic CD8 clonotypes in ibrutinib-treated CLL. Here immunoSEQ multiplex PCR was the method, and the copy in TCRdb shows in-frame clones only, minus some. This sample has fewer than 400,000 clones, with roughly 70% found just once. Sequences were derived from PBMCs, sampled after 36 months of ibrutinib treatment. The receptors were gathered from a human donor with chronic lymphocytic leukemia. CDR3s include the opening cysteine and the closing phenylalanine or tryptophan. The order of the fields is V gene, D gene, clone size, J gene, CDR3 protein, CDR3 DNA. A D gene is named only where the DNA matches it firmly. Clone sizes are given selectively: once, few, many, or a class where the clone is expanded.

V: TRBV6-1; D: -; size: -; J: TRBJ2-7; CDR3: CASSTGNEQYF; DNA: TGTGCCAGTTCCACAGGGAACGAGCAGTACTTC
V: TRBV6-5; D: -; size: once; J: TRBJ1-1; CDR3: CASNRGHFTEAFF; DNA: TGTGCCAGCAACCGGGGACACTTCACTGAAGCTTTCTTT
V: TRBV29-1; D: -; size: once; J: TRBJ1-1; CDR3: CSATESLNTEAFF; DNA: TGCAGCGCTACAGAGTCCTTGAACACTGAAGCTTTCTTT
V: TRBV4-1; D: TRBD1; size: few; J: TRBJ1-2; CDR3: CASRPTGGGYGYTF; DNA: TGCGCCAGCAGACCGACAGGGGGCGGCTATGGCTACACCTTC
V: TRBV12-5; D: -; size: few; J: TRBJ2-3; CDR3: CASATDTQYF; DNA: TGTGCTAGTGCCACAGATACGCAGTATTTT
V: TRBV6-1; D: TRBD2; size: -; J: TRBJ2-7; CDR3: CASGGLAGGPYEQYF; DNA: TGTGCCAGCGGGGGACTAGCGGGTGGGCCCTACGAGCAGTACTTC
V: TRBV5-1; D: TRBD1; size: few; J: TRBJ1-2; CDR3: CASSLGQGHGYTF; DNA: TGCGCCAGCAGCCTGGGACAGGGGCATGGCTACACCTTC
V: TRBV7-8; D: TRBD2; size: -; J: TRBJ2-5; CDR3: CASSLAPNREGETQYF; DNA: TGTGCCAGCAGCTTAGCTCCGAATCGGGAGGGAGAGACCCAGTACTTC
V: TRBV27; D: -; size: -; J: TRBJ2-5; CDR3: CASSHPPQETQYF; DNA: TGTGCCAGCAGCCACCCCCCCCAAGAGACCCAGTACTTC
V: TRBV10-3; D: TRBD1; size: few; J: TRBJ2-7; CDR3: CAISEHPGQSFLSYEQYF; DNA: TGTGCCATCAGTGAGCATCCGGGACAGTCCTTTCTATCCTACGAGCAGTACTTC
V: TRBV19; D: -; size: -; J: TRBJ2-7; CDR3: CASQKTSYEQYF; DNA: TGTGCCAGCCAGAAAACCTCCTACGAGCAGTACTTC
V: TRBV29-1; D: -; size: -; J: TRBJ1-2; CDR3: CSIVETAIYGYTF; DNA: TGCAGCATCGTAGAGACAGCAATCTATGGCTACACCTTC
V: TRBV27; D: TRBD2; size: -; J: TRBJ2-7; CDR3: CASSLWEGLGQYF; DNA: TGTGCCAGCAGTTTATGGGAGGGGTTGGGGCAGTACTTC